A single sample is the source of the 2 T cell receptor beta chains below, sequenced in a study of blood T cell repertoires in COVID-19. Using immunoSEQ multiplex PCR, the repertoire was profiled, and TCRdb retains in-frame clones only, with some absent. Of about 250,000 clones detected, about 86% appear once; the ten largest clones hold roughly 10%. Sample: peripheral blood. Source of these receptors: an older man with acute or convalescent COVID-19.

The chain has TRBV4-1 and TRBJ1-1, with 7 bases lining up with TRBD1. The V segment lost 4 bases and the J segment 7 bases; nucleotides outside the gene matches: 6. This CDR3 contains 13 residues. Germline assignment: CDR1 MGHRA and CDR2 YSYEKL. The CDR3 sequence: CASSPWTGVEAFF. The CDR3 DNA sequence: TGCGCCAGCAGCCCCTGGACAGGTGTTGAAGCTTTCTTT.

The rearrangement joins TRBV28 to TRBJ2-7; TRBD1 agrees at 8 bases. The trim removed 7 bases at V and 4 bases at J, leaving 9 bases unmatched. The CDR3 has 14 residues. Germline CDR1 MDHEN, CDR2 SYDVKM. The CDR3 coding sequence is TGTGCCAGCACCCGTGGGGACAGGCCTTACGAGCAGTACTTC. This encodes CASTRGDRPYEQYF. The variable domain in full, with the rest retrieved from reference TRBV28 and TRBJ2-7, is DVKVTQSSRYLVKRTGEKVFLECVQDMDHENMFWYRQDPGLGLRLIYFSYDVKMKEKGDIPEGYSVSREKKERFSLILESASTNQTSMYLCASTRGDRPYEQYFGPGTRLTVT.